The source of this T cell receptor (beta chain) is a study of immune evolution from preneoplasia to lung adenocarcinoma. The study's findings and limits: Later-stage lesions seemingly showed higher T cell density and diversity than normal lung.

Between the mid-2010s and the late 2010s, patients underwent resection in Japan or China. Each case's diagnosis was confirmed by two pathologists on H&E. In regard to this clone: As yet, its antigen is unknown.

Clones were read by immunoSEQ multiplex PCR, and TCRdb kept only the in-frame ones, dropping some. The table shows around 5,500 clones, with 65% to 70% occurring only once. This clonotype was sampled from an older person with lung adenocarcinoma. Sequences were obtained from FFPE adjacent normal lung tissue.

CDR3 nucleotide sequence: TGCAGCGTTGAAGCTAGCGGGGGGGAGACCCAGTACTTC. It specifies CSVEASGGETQYF. V and J are TRBV29-1 and TRBJ2-5, with 11 positions matching TRBD2. Germline V CDR1 and CDR2: SQVTM, ANQGSEA. The CDR3 covers 13 residues. After removal of 1 base from V and 5 bases from J, the junction contained 0 bases not matched to a gene.